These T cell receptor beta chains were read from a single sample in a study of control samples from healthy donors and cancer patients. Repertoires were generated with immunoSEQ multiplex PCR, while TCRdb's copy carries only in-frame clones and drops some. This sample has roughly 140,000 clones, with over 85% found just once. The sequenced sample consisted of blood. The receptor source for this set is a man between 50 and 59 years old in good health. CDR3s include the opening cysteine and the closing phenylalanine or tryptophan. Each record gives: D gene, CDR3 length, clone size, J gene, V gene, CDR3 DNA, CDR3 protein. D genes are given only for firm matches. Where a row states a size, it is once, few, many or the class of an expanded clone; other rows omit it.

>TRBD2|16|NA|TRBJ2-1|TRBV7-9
TGTGCCAGCAGCTTGTTAAAAAGCGGGAGGCGCGATGAGCAGTTCTTC
CASSLLKSGRRDEQFF
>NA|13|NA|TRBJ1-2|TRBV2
TGTGCCAGCAGTTCACTTCGGACGTGGGGCTACACCTTC
CASSSLRTWGYTF
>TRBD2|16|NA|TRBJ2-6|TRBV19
TGTGCCAGCCGCACTAGCGGGAGTTCAGGGGCCAACGTCCTGACTTTC
CASRTSGSSGANVLTF
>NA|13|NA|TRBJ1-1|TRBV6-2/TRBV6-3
TGTGCCAGCAGTTACGGCAGCAACACTGAAGCTTTCTTT
CASSYGSNTEAFF
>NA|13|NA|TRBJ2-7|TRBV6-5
TGTGCCAGCAGTTATGACGGGATATACGAGCAGTACTTC
CASSYDGIYEQYF
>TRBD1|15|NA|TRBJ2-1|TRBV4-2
TGTGCCAGCAGCCCAGGACAGGGAGCCTACAATGAGCAGTTCTTC
CASSPGQGAYNEQFF
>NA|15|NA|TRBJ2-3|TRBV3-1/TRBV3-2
TGTGCCAGCAGCCAAGGCAGGGGCGACACAGATACGCAGTATTTT
CASSQGRGDTDTQYF
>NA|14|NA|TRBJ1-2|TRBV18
TGTGCCAGCTCACCAGCAGGGACTAACTATGGCTACACCTTC
CASSPAGTNYGYTF
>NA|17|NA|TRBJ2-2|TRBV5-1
TGCGCCAGCAGCTTGGCCGCTCGGGAGCCGAGCACCGGGGAGCTGTTTTTT
CASSLAAREPSTGELFF
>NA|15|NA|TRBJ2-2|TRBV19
TGTGCCAGTACCACTCGTCGGGACTTTGGTGGGGAGCTGTTTTTT
CASTTRRDFGGELFF
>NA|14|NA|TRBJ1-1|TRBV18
TGTGCCAGCTCACCAGGGACCACGGGAGGTGAAGCTTTCTTT
CASSPGTTGGEAFF
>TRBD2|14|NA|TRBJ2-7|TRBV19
TGTGCCAGTAGTATCGAGGGAGGGCGGTACGAGCAGTACTTC
CASSIEGGRYEQYF
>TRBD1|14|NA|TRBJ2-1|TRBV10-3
TGTGCCATCATGGGGTCAGGGGGACGTAATGAGCAGTTCTTC
CAIMGSGGRNEQFF
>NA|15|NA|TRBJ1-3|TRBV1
TGCACCAGCAGGCGACGGATCCTGGAGAGAAACACCATATATTTT
CTSRRRILERNTIYF
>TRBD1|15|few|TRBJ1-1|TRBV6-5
TGTGCCAGCAGGGAGGGGGCTTTAGGGGTTACTGAAGCTTTCTTT
CASREGALGVTEAFF
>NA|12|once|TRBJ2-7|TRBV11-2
TGTGCCAGCAGCCTAGGCGCCTACGAGCAGTACTTC
CASSLGAYEQYF
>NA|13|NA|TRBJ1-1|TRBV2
TGTGCCAGCAGTGAACAGGGCAACACTGAAGCTTTCTTT
CASSEQGNTEAFF
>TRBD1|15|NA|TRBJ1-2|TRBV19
TGTGCCAGTAGTACCCCACAGGGGAGGGGCTATGGCTACACCTTC
CASSTPQGRGYGYTF
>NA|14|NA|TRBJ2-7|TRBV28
TGTGCCAGCAGTTCCCCCGGGCACTCCTACGAGCAGTACTTC
CASSSPGHSYEQYF
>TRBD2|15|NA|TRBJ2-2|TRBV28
TGTGCCAGCAGTTTACTTAGCGGGAGGGCCGGGGAGCTGTTTTTT
CASSLLSGRAGELFF
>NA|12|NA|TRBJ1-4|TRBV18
TGTGCCAGCTCACTTTCGGAGGAAAAACTGTTTTTT
CASSLSEEKLFF
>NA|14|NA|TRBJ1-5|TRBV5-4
TGTGCCAGCAGCCCCGGCGGTGCCAATCAGCCCCAGCATTTT
CASSPGGANQPQHF
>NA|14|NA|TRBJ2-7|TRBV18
TGTGCCAGCTCACCCGGGACGGCTTCCTACGAGCAGTACTTC
CASSPGTASYEQYF
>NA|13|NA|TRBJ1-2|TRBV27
TGTGCCAGCAGTTTACGGGGGGGGTACGGCTACACCTTC
CASSLRGGYGYTF
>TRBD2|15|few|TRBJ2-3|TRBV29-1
TGCAGCGTTGCCCGAGCGGGAGGGCACACAGATACGCAGTATTTT
CSVARAGGHTDTQYF
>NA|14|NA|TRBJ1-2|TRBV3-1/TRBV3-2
TGTGCCAGCAGCTTTCACGACTTGCCCTATGGCTACACCTTC
CASSFHDLPYGYTF
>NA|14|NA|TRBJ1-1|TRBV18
TGTGCCAGCTCCCCCGGGAGACTGAACACTGAAGCTTTCTTT
CASSPGRLNTEAFF
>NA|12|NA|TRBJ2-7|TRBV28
TGTGCCAGCAGTCGGGGTACCTACGAGCAGTACTTC
CASSRGTYEQYF
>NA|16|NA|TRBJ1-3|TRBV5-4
TGTGCCAGCAGCCGAAGGGCTATGGCCTCTGGAAACACCATATATTTT
CASSRRAMASGNTIYF